This TCR beta chain was sequenced for a study of T-cell memory formation after mild COVID-19. Background on the study: TCR clusters largely stayed donor specific. Broader study findings: CD4+ clones that contracted lay mainly in CM and EM; CD8+ ones lay in EMRA.

TCRdb analysed the 5' RACE reads with MiXCR anew, one entry per CDR3 protein. Here the sample spans under 50,000 distinct CDR3 sequences, about 28% being singletons. This clonotype was found a few times. Its matching antigen is unknown. Specimen: PBMCs or a T cell subset sorted from them (not recorded which). The receptor was derived from a man between 18 and 29 years old who had mild COVID-19 (a few samples of this study predate the infection). Cell type and time point are not known.

This CDR3 reads CASSPLPTGVNTEAFF. The CDR3 region has the DNA TGTGCCAGCAGTCCTTTACCTACAGGGGTGAACACTGAAGCTTTCTTT. The V call is TRBV6-5, the J call TRBJ1-1; TRBD1 matches 7 bases. The V segment lost 5 bases and the J segment 0 bases; nucleotides outside the gene matches: 9. CDR1 is MNHEY and CDR2 is SVGAGI in the germline V gene. This CDR3 has 16 residues.